Shown below are 32 T cell receptor beta chains from a single sample sequenced in a study of preoperative IRX-2 immunotherapy in early breast cancer. Method: immunoSEQ multiplex PCR; TCRdb's copy keeps in-frame clones and lacks some. This sample has tens of thousands of clones, with about 95% found just once. The treatment denotes: preoperative locoregional IRX-2 cytokine immunotherapy. The specimen was collected from a patient treated with IRX-2 immunotherapy. The receptors come from a human donor with breast cancer.

This chain joins TRBV7-3 and TRBJ2-1; 11 positions match TRBD2. Germline V gene lookup returns CDR1 SGHTA and CDR2 FQGTGA. This CDR3 is 18 amino acids long. Trimming at V came to 1 base and at J to 7 bases, leaving 12 bases not matched to a gene. The CDR3 DNA reads as TGTGCCAGCAGCTTAATTTCCCAACTAGCGGGAGTGGGGAATGAGCAGTTCTTC. Amino acid sequence: CASSLISQLAGVGNEQFF.

The CDR3 is CASSLPKTGYNEQFF. The CDR3, as DNA: TGTGCCAGCAGCTTACCGAAGACAGGTTACAATGAGCAGTTCTTC. V and J are TRBV7-2 and TRBJ2-1; D is possibly TRBD1 (6 bases). CDR3 size: 15 residues. Looked up from germline, CDR1 is SGHTA and CDR2 is FQGNSA. V shed 2 bases and J shed 4 bases, with 12 bases lying between them.

This chain joins TRBV19 and TRBJ2-7; tentative D call: TRBD2 (5 bases). CDR3 length equals 16 residues. Deletions cut 7 bases from V and 1 base from J, with 20 bases between. CDR1 LNHDA and CDR2 SQIVND come from the germline V gene (reference sequence). CDR3 DNA sequence: TGTGCCAGTAAATCCACCGGCACTAGGTCGTCCTACGAGCAGTACTTC. This translates into CASKSTGTRSSYEQYF.

The J gene is TRBJ2-1, the V gene TRBV29-1, with D unclear. The ends were cut back, 4 bases at V and 3 bases at J, with 10 bases in the middle. Germline CDR1 reads SQVTM; CDR2 reads ANQGSEA. The CDR3 loop spans 13 amino acids. The CDR3 DNA reads as TGCAGCGTTGTACAGATGAACTACAATGAGCAGTTCTTC. It specifies CSVVQMNYNEQFF.

The rearrangement uses TRBV15 and TRBJ2-1; 8 bases match TRBD1. V shed 4 bases and J 4 bases; nucleotides not matched to a gene: 3. This CDR3 is built from 14 residues. From germline, CDR1 is LNHNV and CDR2 YYDKDF (reference sequence). The CDR3 DNA sequence: TGTGCCACCAGCACCCGGACAGGGTACAATGAGCAGTTCTTC. This sequence encodes CATSTRTGYNEQFF.

V and J are TRBV5-1 and TRBJ2-2; D could derive from TRBD1 or TRBD2 (5 bases each). CDR3 length: 15 residues. Germline CDR1 and CDR2: SGHRS and YFSETQ. Trimming removed 2 bases at V and 4 bases at J, with 12 bases between. The CDR3 loop reads CASSFVGAATGELFF. CDR3 nucleotide sequence: TGCGCCAGCAGCTTCGTCGGGGCCGCCACCGGGGAGCTGTTTTTT.

The chain carries TRBV19 and TRBJ2-7; perhaps TRBD1 as D (6 bases). Germline values: CDR1 LNHDA, CDR2 SQIVND (reference sequence). Trimming removed 6 bases from V and 0 bases from J, with 15 bases in between. The CDR3 has 15 residues. CDR3 residues: CASSLTGVSSYEQYF. The CDR3 nucleotides read TGTGCCAGTAGCCTGACAGGTGTGAGCTCCTACGAGCAGTACTTC.

This clone was recorded a few times. The chain employs TRBV29-1 and TRBJ2-7, with D possibly called TRBD1 or TRBD2 (5 bases each). This CDR3 has 13 residues. Deletions cut 4 bases from V and 3 bases from J, with 13 bases between. Per the germline V gene, CDR1 is SQVTM and CDR2 is ANQGSEA. Written as DNA, the CDR3 is TGCAGCGTTGTTGAGGGACGGCGCTACGAGCAGTACTTC. Protein product: CSVVEGRRYEQYF.

The V call is TRBV7-9, the J call TRBJ1-3; D is uncertain. Trimming cost V 5 bases and J 6 bases, with 26 bases left between them. The CDR3 length is 18 residues. CDR1 SEHNR and CDR2 FQNEAQ come from the germline V gene (reference sequence). CDR3 amino acids: CASSPFRRGPQPENTIYF. In DNA, the CDR3 is TGTGCCAGCAGCCCATTCCGACGTGGGCCTCAACCGGAAAACACCATATATTTT.

The chain links TRBV5-1 to TRBJ2-7; D uncertain. The CDR3 length is 16 residues. From germline, CDR1 is SGHRS and CDR2 YFSETQ. The ends were cut back, 0 bases at V and 1 base at J, with 14 bases in the middle. CDR3 bases: TGCGCCAGCAGCTTGGACGGTCTGGCCGAGTCCTACGAGCAGTACTTC. Protein sequence: CASSLDGLAESYEQYF. Supplemented by reference TRBV5-1 and TRBJ2-7, the full variable domain reads KAGVTQTPRYLIKTRGQQVTLSCSPISGHRSVSWYQQTPGQGLQFLFEYFSETQRNKGNFPGRFSGRQFSNSRSEMNVSTLELGDSALYLCASSLDGLAESYEQYFGPGTRLTVT.

The J gene is TRBJ2-1, the V gene TRBV7-8; 10 bases align to TRBD2. Germline values: CDR1 SGHVS, CDR2 FQNEAQ. J gave up 10 bases and V 1 base, and 7 bases lay outside the gene matches. The length of the CDR3 is 15 residues. This CDR3 reads CASSLEGTSALEQFF. The CDR3, as DNA: TGTGCCAGCAGCTTAGAAGGGACTAGCGCCCTAGAGCAGTTCTTC.

The V and J genes are TRBV7-2 and TRBJ2-7, with D tentatively TRBD1 (5 bases). Trimming took 1 base from V and 0 from J, leaving 10 bases between them. From germline, CDR1 is SGHTA and CDR2 FQGNSA. The CDR3 contains 15 residues. Here the CDR3 DNA reads TGTGCCAGCAGCTTAGGTCCAGGGAACTCCTACGAGCAGTACTTC. It specifies CASSLGPGNSYEQYF.

J is TRBJ2-7 and V is TRBV6-1; 13 bases fit TRBD2. CDR3 length: 13 amino acids. The ends lost 4 bases at V and 12 bases at J; junction bases unmatched: 6. The V gene's germline CDR1 is MNHNS and CDR2 SASEGT. In DNA form, the CDR3 reads TGTGCCAGCAGTGTCGGACTAGCGGGAGTAATGTACTTC. Residues: CASSVGLAGVMYF.

This clone has just one count. J is TRBJ1-1 and V is TRBV2; D is possibly TRBD1 (5 bases). The CDR3 covers 13 residues. Germline V gives CDR1 SNHLY, CDR2 FYNNEI. The V end lost 10 bases, the J end lost 2 bases, and 14 bases lay between the germline ends. CDR3 sequence (DNA): TGTGCCACCCAGGCGGGGGACAACACTGAAGCTTTCTTT. Translating it yields CATQAGDNTEAFF. Full variable domain (remainder filled in from reference TRBV2 and TRBJ1-1): EPEVTQTPSHQVTQMGQEVILRCVPISNHLYFYWYRQILGQKVEFLVSFYNNEISEKSEIFDDQFSVERPDGSNFTLKIRSTKLEDSAMYFCATQAGDNTEAFFGQGTRLTVV.

V gene TRBV18 combines with J gene TRBJ2-5; 8 bases are a match to TRBD2. The J segment lost 0 bases and the V segment lost 3 bases, leaving 3 bases of the junction unmatched. The CDR3 runs 15 residues. The germline gives CDR1 KGHSH, CDR2 LQKENI. CDR3 nucleotides: TGTGCCAGCTCACCGGCTAGCGGGCACCAAGAGACCCAGTACTTC. Amino acid sequence: CASSPASGHQETQYF.

The V call is TRBV7-9, the J call TRBJ1-3; unclear D gene. The germline V gene has CDR1 SEHNR and CDR2 FQNEAQ (reference sequence). Between the trimmed V and J ends, which lost 5 bases and 0 bases, there was a span of 2 bases. This CDR3 has 12 residues. The CDR3 DNA reads TGTGCCAGCAGCCTCTCTGGAAACACCATATATTTT. Translated: CASSLSGNTIYF.

The rearrangement links TRBV7-8 to TRBJ2-7; D is ambiguous. The CDR3 has 14 amino acids. V was pared by 2 bases and J by 0 bases, with 8 bases between. Germline V gene sequence: CDR1 SGHVS, CDR2 FQNEAQ. The CDR3 loop is CASSLKTGSYEQYF. The DNA of the CDR3 is TGTGCCAGCAGCTTAAAGACCGGCTCCTACGAGCAGTACTTC.

The chain joins TRBV9 to TRBJ2-1, with D hard to call. Germline V CDR1 and CDR2: SGDLS, YYNGEE. V lost 6 bases and J 0 bases, leaving 13 bases between the germline ends. CDR3 length: 15 amino acids. The CDR3 reads CASTQGKNSYNEQFF. CDR3 coding DNA: TGTGCCAGCACCCAAGGGAAAAACTCCTACAATGAGCAGTTCTTC. Complete variable domain (other parts from reference TRBV9 and TRBJ2-1): DSGVTQTPKHLITATGQRVTLRCSPRSGDLSVYWYQQSLDQGLQFLIQYYNGEERAKGNILERFSAQQFPDLHSELNLSSLELGDSALYFCASTQGKNSYNEQFFGPGTRLTVL.

The chain joins TRBV9 to TRBJ2-1; TRBD1 aligns across 8 bases. CDR3 length: 15 amino acids. After removal of 4 bases from V and 7 bases from J, the junction contained 10 bases not matched to a gene. Per germline, CDR1 SGDLS and CDR2 YYNGEE. CDR3: CASSLGQDTSNEQFF. CDR3 bases: TGTGCCAGCAGCTTGGGACAGGACACGTCGAATGAGCAGTTCTTC.

The gene calls are TRBV9 and TRBJ1-2; 7 bases map to TRBD1. CDR1 and CDR2 from the germline V gene are SGDLS and YYNGEE. The V segment lost 5 bases and the J segment 8 bases; nucleotides outside the gene matches: 3. The CDR3 is made up of 11 amino acids. The CDR3 region is CASRQGMGYTF. In nucleotides, the CDR3 is TGTGCCAGCAGACAGGGGATGGGCTACACCTTC.

The chain has TRBV11-2 and TRBJ2-1, with 9 bases identical to TRBD1. The germline V gene has CDR1 SGHAT and CDR2 FQNNGV. The CDR3 totals 15 residues. Trimming at V came to 6 bases and at J to 1 base, leaving 4 bases not matched to a gene. The CDR3 DNA reads TGTGCCAGCAGTTTGACAGGGGGTTCCTACAATGAGCAGTTCTTC. Encoded protein: CASSLTGGSYNEQFF.

The rearrangement joins TRBV11-1 to TRBJ2-1, with 8 bases that match TRBD2. The germline CDR1 and CDR2 sequences are SGHAT and FQDESV (reference sequence). With V trimmed by 2 bases and J by 2 bases, 5 bases remained unmatched. The CDR3 has 16 amino acids. CDR3 sequence: CASSLSSGSPYNEQFF. CDR3 coding DNA: TGTGCCAGCAGCTTATCGAGCGGGAGTCCCTACAATGAGCAGTTCTTC.

CDR3 sequence reads: CASSLRTGGLEQYF. The DNA of the CDR3 is TGCGCCAGCAGCTTGAGAACAGGGGGACTCGAGCAGTACTTC. The rearrangement uses TRBV5-1 and TRBJ2-7; 8 nucleotides match TRBD1. Germline V CDR1 and CDR2: SGHRS, YFSETQ. The CDR3 has 14 amino acids. V trimming: 1 base; J trimming: 6 bases; junction bases outside the gene matches: 6.

This chain joins TRBV6-5 and TRBJ1-2; D ambiguous. In germline, CDR1 is MNHEY, CDR2 SVGAGI. The CDR3 is 13 residues long. The V end was cut by 7 bases, the J end by 4 bases, with 13 bases between. CDR3 amino acids: CASKCRKTYGYTF. DNA for the CDR3: TGTGCCAGCAAATGTAGAAAGACCTATGGCTACACCTTC.

The genes are TRBV7-9 and TRBJ2-7; tentatively, D is TRBD1 (6 bases). The CDR3 totals 12 residues. CDR1 is SEHNR, CDR2 FQNEAQ, per germline (reference sequence). The ends were cut back, 5 bases at V and 3 bases at J, with 8 bases in the middle. Here the CDR3 reads CASSPGDYEQYF. For the CDR3, the DNA is TGTGCCAGCAGCCCAGGGGACTACGAGCAGTACTTC.

As DNA, the CDR3 is TGTGCCACCAGCAGAGGAGATTTGGGCCAGCCCCAGCATTTT. Amino acid sequence: CATSRGDLGQPQHF. The J gene is TRBJ1-5, the V gene TRBV15; D unclear. Trimming removed 1 base at V and 7 bases at J, with 11 bases between. The germline CDR1 and CDR2 sequences are LNHNV and YYDKDF (reference sequence). CDR3 length: 14 amino acids. The full variable domain, in which reference TRBV15 and TRBJ1-5 provide the parts outside the CDR3, is DAMVIQNPRYQVTQFGKPVTLSCSQTLNHNVMYWYQQKSSQAPKLLFHYYDKDFNNEADTPDNFQSRRPNTSFCFLDIRSPGLGDTAMYLCATSRGDLGQPQHFGDGTRLSIL.

The V and J genes are TRBV27 and TRBJ2-7, with 9 nucleotides matching TRBD2. V shed 7 bases and J 5 bases; nucleotides not matched to a gene: 6. The V gene's germline CDR1 is MNHEY and CDR2 SMNVEV (reference sequence). CDR3 length: 13 amino acids. The DNA for the CDR3 is TGTGCCAGCACGCGGGGGGGAGGGAACGAGCAGTACTTC. It translates to CASTRGGGNEQYF.

This chain connects TRBV18 to TRBJ1-4; D remains ambiguous. Germline CDR1 and CDR2: KGHSH and LQKENI. With 8 bases removed from V and 0 bases from J, the gap between germline ends came to 10 bases. This CDR3 has 14 residues. CDR3 loop: CASRPEATNEKLFF. The CDR3 region has the DNA TGTGCCAGCAGACCCGAGGCAACTAATGAAAAACTGTTTTTT. The variable domain in full, with the rest retrieved from reference TRBV18 and TRBJ1-4, is NAGVMQNPRHLVRRRGQEARLRCSPMKGHSHVYWYRQLPEEGLKFMVYLQKENIIDESGMPKERFSAEFPKEGPSILRIQQVVRGDSAAYFCASRPEATNEKLFFGSGTQLSVL.

The chain joins TRBV9 to TRBJ1-3; 10 positions match TRBD1. V shed 3 bases, J shed 0 bases, and the junction held 6 bases outside the gene matches. From germline, CDR1 is SGDLS and CDR2 YYNGEE. This CDR3 region has 17 residues. CDR3 coding DNA: TGTGCCAGCAGCGGAAGGGACAGGGGAAGCTCTGGAAACACCATATATTTT. Protein: CASSGRDRGSSGNTIYF.

This clone was seen once. The CDR3 loop is CASSSDNNYGYTF. The CDR3 region has the DNA TGTGCCAGCAGTTCGGACAATAACTATGGCTACACCTTC. The J gene is TRBJ1-2, the V gene TRBV2, with D possibly matching TRBD1 (5 bases). This CDR3 is 13 amino acids long. Germline values: CDR1 SNHLY, CDR2 FYNNEI. V was clipped by 5 bases and J by 1 base, with 8 bases between them.

The rearrangement joins TRBV7-8 to TRBJ1-3; possibly TRBD1 for D (5 bases). Trimming shortened V by 1 base and J by 3 bases, and 7 bases separated the two germline ends. The germline gives CDR1 SGHVS, CDR2 FQNEAQ. This CDR3 has 14 residues. In DNA, the CDR3 is TGTGCCAGCAGCTTAGGGGGCGGTGGAAACACCATATATTTT. Its translation: CASSLGGGGNTIYF.

The sample holds one count of this clone. The CDR3, as DNA: TGTGCCAGTAGTATCCGAGACAGGGCAGGAGGCTACACCTTC. This sequence encodes CASSIRDRAGGYTF. V is TRBV19 and J is TRBJ1-2, with 7 bases fitting TRBD1. The ends lost 3 bases at V and 8 bases at J; junction bases unmatched: 9. The germline V gene encodes CDR1 LNHDA and CDR2 SQIVND (reference sequence). This CDR3 is 14 amino acids long.